The 31 T cell receptor beta chains given below trace back to one sample, sequenced in a study of breast tumors, draining lymph nodes, adjacent tissues (dated by TCRdb to between 2015 and 2016). Lymph node samples came from the axillary draining lymph nodes of breast cancer patients. Library creation used multiplex PCR. Sequencing was carried out with an Illumina HiSeq 2000. The public reads were reanalyzed by TCRdb: fastp trimming at Q25, MiXCR alignment, in-frame beta chains only. Rows matching on CDR3 protein sequence are summarized as one entry with the most common DNA and genes. For this sample there are approximately 150,000 distinct CDR3 sequences; around 33% appear just once. The top ten constitute roughly 3.8% of the sample. Sequencing used axillary lymph node tissue. The receptor set was obtained from a female donor with breast cancer. Some clones in this sample may be carry-over from other donors' samples.

This clonotype was found a few times. The chain recombines TRBV6-1 with TRBJ1-2; TRBD1 matches at 7 bases. The CDR3 is 15 amino acids. From germline, CDR1 is MNHNS and CDR2 SASEGT. J gave up 4 bases and V 2 bases, and 7 bases lay outside the gene matches. CDR3 bases: TGTGCCAGCAGTGAATTTACAGGGGTTGGCTATGGCTACACCTTC. It is translated as CASSEFTGVGYGYTF.

This clonotype was picked up many times. The chain is built from TRBV12-3 or TRBV12-4 and TRBJ2-7, with 10 bases identical to TRBD1. This CDR3 comprises 14 residues. Trimming at V came to 6 bases and at J to 3 bases, leaving 5 bases not matched to a gene. CDR3 amino acids: CASSFGTGDYEQYF. In DNA form, the CDR3 reads TGTGCCAGCAGCTTCGGGACAGGGGACTACGAGCAGTACTTC.

This clonotype has a count of ten or more. The chain employs TRBV6-1 and TRBJ2-1; 15 positions agree with TRBD2. There are 16 residues in the CDR3. The J segment lost 7 bases and the V segment lost 3 bases, leaving 4 bases of the junction unmatched. Germline lookup yields CDR1 MNHNS and CDR2 SASEGT. CDR3: CASSEPGLAGGNEQFF. The CDR3 DNA reads as TGTGCCAGCAGTGAGCCCGGACTAGCGGGGGGGAATGAGCAGTTCTTC.

This clonotype was observed many times. V and J are TRBV5-8 and TRBJ1-5, with D tentatively TRBD1 (5 bases). The CDR3 totals 17 residues. V was cut by 0 bases and J by 0 bases, with 13 bases left in between. Germline V gene data show CDR1 as SGHTS and CDR2 as YDEGEE. Here the CDR3 DNA reads TGTGCCAGCAGCTTGGGGGGGTTTTTCTATAGCAATCAGCCCCAGCATTTT. Translated: CASSLGGFFYSNQPQHF.

This clonotype has a count of ten or more. The chain joins TRBV5-6 to TRBJ2-1; perhaps TRBD2 as D (6 bases). This CDR3 contains 13 residues. The germline CDR1 and CDR2 sequences are SGHDT and YYEEEE. The germline V and J ends were trimmed by 1 base and 10 bases, with 12 bases remaining between them. CDR3 nucleotides: TGTGCCAGCAGCTTGTCCCTTGGGGGGGAGCAGTTCTTC. The encoded protein is CASSLSLGGEQFF.

This clonotype has at least ten counts. This sequence joins TRBV18 and TRBJ2-3, with TRBD2 matching over 8 bases. Germline loops: CDR1 KGHSH, CDR2 LQKENI. V lost 0 bases, J lost 1 base, and 3 bases stayed unmatched. The CDR3 sequence is 16 residues long. The DNA for the CDR3 is TGTGCCAGCTCACCACCTCTACTAGCGGGCACAGATACGCAGTATTTT. Its translation is CASSPPLLAGTDTQYF.

This clonotype was counted ten times or more. V and J are TRBV19 and TRBJ2-2, with D perhaps TRBD2 (6 bases). V was pared by 6 bases and J by 2 bases, with 16 bases between. The CDR3 covers 16 residues. Germline CDR1 LNHDA, CDR2 SQIVND (reference sequence). The CDR3 reads CASRGAPGLNTGELFF. CDR3 nucleotides: TGTGCCAGTAGAGGGGCCCCGGGACTTAACACCGGGGAGCTGTTTTTT.

Many counts were recorded for this clonotype. The chain links TRBV27 to TRBJ1-4; TRBD1 agrees at 7 bases. The germline V gene encodes CDR1 MNHEY and CDR2 SMNVEV (reference sequence). The CDR3 has 15 residues. V gave up 4 bases and J gave up 10 bases; unmatched junction bases: 12. Written as DNA, the CDR3 is TGTGCCAGCAGTTCCCTCGCCGTAACAGGGGCAAAACTGTTTTTT. It is translated as CASSSLAVTGAKLFF.

At least ten counts were recorded for this clonotype. Written as DNA, the CDR3 is TGTGCCAGCAGCCCGGGGGTAGCGGGGATCCAAGAGACCCAGTACTTC. Translating gives CASSPGVAGIQETQYF. V usage is TRBV7-9 and J usage is TRBJ2-5; 8 bases fit TRBD2. This CDR3 has 16 amino acids. Germline loops: CDR1 SEHNR, CDR2 FQNEAQ (reference sequence). Trimming removed 5 bases from V and 1 base from J; junction bases left unmatched: 9.

In this sample, this clonotype turned up many times. V and J are TRBV2 and TRBJ2-7; 7 bases agree with TRBD2. The CDR3 extends over 17 amino acids. The germline V gene encodes CDR1 SNHLY and CDR2 FYNNEI. V was pared by 3 bases and J by 0 bases, with 11 bases of the junction left unmatched. CDR3 sequence reads: CASSDLSGVFSSYEQYF. CDR3 DNA sequence: TGTGCCAGCAGTGATCTCAGCGGGGTCTTTAGCTCCTACGAGCAGTACTTC.

In this sample, this clonotype turned up many times. The chain links TRBV6-4 to TRBJ2-3, with 12 nucleotides matching TRBD2. J lost 5 bases, V lost 4 bases, and 4 bases had no gene match. CDR3 length: 15 amino acids. From germline, CDR1 is MRHNA and CDR2 SNTAGT. CDR3: CASSALAGGQDTQYF. CDR3 in DNA: TGTGCCAGCAGTGCTCTAGCGGGGGGGCAAGATACGCAGTATTTT.

V and J are TRBV7-9 and TRBJ1-1; D remains ambiguous. The V gene's germline CDR1 is SEHNR and CDR2 FQNEAQ (reference sequence). The CDR3 consists of 14 residues. The germline V and J ends were trimmed by 7 bases and 7 bases, with 19 bases remaining between them. CDR3 loop: CASTLNGPHSEAFF. CDR3 nucleotides: TGTGCCAGCACCCTGAATGGACCTCACAGTGAAGCTTTCTTT. The entire variable domain, with the rest obtained from reference TRBV7-9 and TRBJ1-1, is as follows: DTGVSQNPRHKITKRGQNVTFRCDPISEHNRLYWYRQTLGQGPEFLTYFQNEAQLEKSRLLSDRFSAERPKGSFSTLEIQRTEQGDSAMYLCASTLNGPHSEAFFGQGTRLTVV.

In its sample, this clonotype was seen many times. The chain joins TRBV20-1 to TRBJ1-4; a possible D gene is TRBD1 (6 bases). This CDR3 is 14 amino acids long. The V gene lost 1 base and the J gene lost 5 bases, with 11 bases spanning the gap. Germline V CDR1 and CDR2: DFQATT, SNEGSKA (reference sequence). CDR3 nucleotide sequence: TGCAGTGCTAGAGCAGGGGCGACGAATGAAAAACTGTTTTTT. Amino acids: CSARAGATNEKLFF.

The chain employs TRBV5-6 and TRBJ1-2; D might be TRBD1 (6 bases). The CDR3 runs to 14 residues. V was cut by 0 bases and J by 6 bases, with 12 bases left in between. Germline V gene data show CDR1 as SGHDT and CDR2 as YYEEEE. This CDR3 reads CASSLEGGIDGYTF. The CDR3 DNA sequence: TGTGCCAGCAGCTTGGAGGGGGGAATCGATGGCTACACCTTC.

This clonotype has a count of ten or more. The gene calls are TRBV28 and TRBJ2-7; D not resolved. CDR3 length: 12 amino acids. Germline V gene sequence: CDR1 MDHEN, CDR2 SYDVKM. Deletions cut 4 bases from V and 4 bases from J, with 8 bases between. As DNA, the CDR3 is TGTGCCAGCAGTTCCTTAACATACGAGCAGTACTTC. Translation: CASSSLTYEQYF.

There are many counts of this clonotype. The chain carries TRBV7-9 and TRBJ2-3; D might be TRBD2 (5 bases). Germline V CDR1 and CDR2: SEHNR, FQNEAQ (reference sequence). There are 17 residues in the CDR3. V was shortened by 10 bases and J by 2 bases, with 25 bases between the two germline ends. The CDR3: CATGKDSTIINTDTQYF. CDR3 nucleotide sequence: TGTGCCACCGGGAAGGACTCGACGATAATAAACACAGATACGCAGTATTTT.

V is TRBV10-1 and J is TRBJ1-1; 7 bases are shared with TRBD1. This CDR3 has 15 amino acids. CDR1 and CDR2 from the germline V gene are WNHNN and SYGVQD (reference sequence). V lost 7 bases to trimming and J lost 0 bases; unmatched junction nucleotides: 8. DNA of the CDR3: TGCGCCAGCAAGACCCACAGGGGAATGAACACTGAAGCTTTCTTT. Translating gives CASKTHRGMNTEAFF.

A remark on this clonotype: This sequence may be a read error, since a much larger clone differs from it by one base. As DNA, the CDR3 is TGTGCCAGCAGCCCGTTACAAAGAGCCAAAAACATTCAGGACTTC. It translates to CASSPLQRAKNIQDF. The chain employs TRBV7-2 and TRBJ2-4; D is uncertain. The CDR3 extends over 15 amino acids. Germline CDR1 is SGHTA and CDR2 is FQGNSA.

To note about this clonotype: A read error may account for a junction end that differs from germline. The chain links TRBV12-3 or TRBV12-4 to TRBJ2-7, with D maybe TRBD1 (5 bases). The CDR3 length is 17 residues. The chain's CDR3 is CAISDRSGPVASYEQYF. The CDR3 region has the DNA TGTGCCATCAGTGACCGCTCAGGGCCGGTCGCGTCCTACGAGCAGTACTTC.

The gene calls are TRBV12-3 or TRBV12-4 and TRBJ1-5, with 8 nucleotides matching TRBD1. The length of the CDR3 is 16 residues. Trimming took 5 bases from V and 2 from J; bases not matched to a gene: 8. The CDR3 nucleotides read TGTGCCAGCAGTGACCAGGGGGCAGGGGGCAATCAGCCCCAGCATTTT. Translated: CASSDQGAGGNQPQHF.

This clonotype was seen ten or more times. The rearrangement joins TRBV9 to TRBJ2-7, with D unclear. The ends were cut back, 3 bases at V and 6 bases at J, with 25 bases in the middle. The CDR3 runs to 17 residues. Germline loops: CDR1 SGDLS, CDR2 YYNGEE. The CDR3 region has the DNA TGTGCCAGCAGCGGCGGAATAAACCTTCGGGCCTCGCGCGAGCAGTACTTC. This encodes CASSGGINLRASREQYF.

With respect to this clonotype: A much larger clone differs from this one at a single base, so this may be a read error. The chain is built from TRBV3-1 and TRBJ2-5, with TRBD2 matching 8 bases. The CDR3 length is 16 residues. The germline gives CDR1 LGHDT, CDR2 YNNKEL (reference sequence). CDR3 in amino acids: CASRRGDIMVREIQYF. CDR3 coding DNA: TGTGCCAGCAGGCGGGGGGATATAATGGTTAGGGAGATCCAGTACTTC.

To note about this clonotype: The junction departs from germline at one end; a sequencing error may be responsible. J is TRBJ2-4 and V is TRBV6-5; D may be TRBD1 (5 bases). CDR1 and CDR2 (germline): MNHEY, SVGAGI. This CDR3 spans 16 amino acids. The CDR3 spells CASSYAGHLRGNIQYF. The CDR3, as DNA: TGTGCCAGCAGTTACGCAGGACACCTTAGGGGAAACATCCAGTACTTC.

Regarding this clonotype: Relative to the germline gene, one junction end is altered; a read error may explain this. This chain connects TRBV7-6 to TRBJ1-1; 8 bases agree with TRBD1. The CDR3 is 16 amino acids. Germline CDR1 is SGHVS and CDR2 is FNYEAQ. CDR3 region: CASSFTLQGAPLEPFF. DNA of the CDR3: TGTGCCAGCAGCTTTACCCTCCAGGGGGCTCCCCTTGAACCTTTCTTT. Complete variable domain (other parts from reference TRBV7-6 and TRBJ1-1): GAGVSQSPRYKVTKRGQDVALRCDPISGHVSLYWYRQALGQGPEFLTYFNYEAQQDKSGLPNDRFSAERPEGSISTLTIQRTEQRDSAMYRCASSFTLQGAPLEPFFGQGTRLTVV.

In its sample, this clonotype was seen a few times. The chain combines TRBV7-9 with TRBJ1-1, with D perhaps matching TRBD1 (6 bases). Germline V gene lookup returns CDR1 SEHNR and CDR2 FQNEAQ (reference sequence). Between the trimmed V and J ends, which lost 1 base and 5 bases, there was a span of 8 bases. This CDR3 is 13 amino acids long. CDR3 sequence reads: CASSLDRDTEAFF. The DNA for the CDR3 is TGTGCCAGCAGCTTAGACAGGGATACTGAAGCTTTCTTT.

This clonotype was observed at least ten times. V usage is TRBV7-2 and J usage is TRBJ2-7; 8 bases are a match to TRBD1. Germline CDR1 SGHTA, CDR2 FQGNSA. The V gene end was trimmed by 4 bases and the J gene end by 7 bases; junction bases not matched to a gene: 12. This CDR3 spans 15 amino acids. The CDR3 coding sequence is TGTGCCAGCAGCTCAAGACGTCAGGGGGCGCAAGAGCAGTACTTC. The encoded protein is CASSSRRQGAQEQYF.

This clonotype was observed a few times. This chain uses TRBV20-1 with TRBJ1-6, with 7 bases fitting TRBD1. With V trimmed by 5 bases and J by 7 bases, 8 bases remained unmatched. The CDR3 runs 14 residues. Per germline, CDR1 DFQATT and CDR2 SNEGSKA (reference sequence). The CDR3 protein is CSAPRDSRNSPLHF. As DNA, the CDR3 is TGCAGTGCTCCCCGGGACAGTCGCAATTCACCCCTCCACTTT.

There are many counts of this clonotype. This chain uses TRBV28 with TRBJ1-6, with TRBD1 matching over 9 bases. Germline-derived CDR1 and CDR2 are MDHEN and SYDVKM. This CDR3 has 14 residues. J was trimmed by 4 bases and V by 8 bases; bases with no gene match: 3. The CDR3 region is CASRTGVYNSPLHF. In DNA form, the CDR3 reads TGTGCCAGCCGGACAGGGGTTTATAATTCACCCCTCCACTTT. Complete variable domain (other parts from reference TRBV28 and TRBJ1-6): DVKVTQSSRYLVKRTGEKVFLECVQDMDHENMFWYRQDPGLGLRLIYFSYDVKMKEKGDIPEGYSVSREKKERFSLILESASTNQTSMYLCASRTGVYNSPLHFGNGTRLTVT.

This clonotype was seen a few times. This rearrangement joins TRBV5-8 to TRBJ1-1; the D gene is possibly TRBD1 (5 bases). Germline-derived CDR1 and CDR2 are SGHTS and YDEGEE. The CDR3 length is 15 residues. V lost 2 bases and J lost 1, with 12 bases in between. The CDR3 coding sequence is TGTGCCAGCAGCTTCGGAGGGGCCCAGAACACTGAAGCTTTCTTT. Translation: CASSFGGAQNTEAFF. The variable domain in full, completed from reference TRBV5-8 and TRBJ1-1, reads EAGVTQSPTHLIKTRGQQATLRCSPISGHTSVYWYQQALGLGLQFLLWYDEGEERNRGNFPPRFSGRQFPNYSSELNVNALELEDSALYLCASSFGGAQNTEAFFGQGTRLTVV.

There are many counts of this clonotype. This rearrangement joins TRBV24-1 to TRBJ1-5; 8 bases agree with TRBD1. In germline, CDR1 is KGHDR, CDR2 SFDVKD. Germline trimming cut 4 bases from V and 6 bases from J; bases unmatched to any gene: 10. The CDR3 spans 16 residues. CDR3 coding DNA: TGTGCCACCAGTGACTCAGGACAGGGTGGTACTCAGCCCCAGCATTTT. Its protein product is CATSDSGQGGTQPQHF.

Comments on this clonotype: A much larger clonotype is one base distant, so this may be a read error. The gene calls are TRBV30 and TRBJ1-6; D unresolved. The germline V gene encodes CDR1 GTSNPN and CDR2 SVGIG (reference sequence). The CDR3 runs to 12 residues. The CDR3 coding sequence is TGTGCCAGGAGTATACGGGCTTTGGGGCTCCACTTT. Protein product: CARSIRALGLHF.